This T cell receptor (beta chain) was found in a study of shared clonotypes between healthy human individuals. Study-level points and caveats: With few donors, the genetic and exposure-history diversity represented was limited.

In the case of this clone: Its antigen is as yet unknown.

The test was conducted at deep level. Produced via immunoSEQ multiplex PCR; TCRdb's table is partial and in-frame only. This sample yields roughly 500,000 clones, of which more than 75% are seen a single time; less than 15% belongs to the top ten. CDR3 length equals 16 residues. Trimming removed 0 bases from V and 5 bases from J; junction bases left unmatched: 11. Per germline, CDR1 SGHDT and CDR2 YYEEEE. Sequencing was performed on PBMCs. V is TRBV5-6 and J is TRBJ2-7, with 7 bases matching TRBD1. The receptor's source is a woman in her forties in good health. Some clones in this sample may be carry-over from other donors' samples. The CDR3 sequence: CASSLGVRGLINEQYF. The CDR3 DNA reads as TGTGCCAGCAGCTTGGGGGTGAGGGGGCTTATCAACGAGCAGTACTTC.